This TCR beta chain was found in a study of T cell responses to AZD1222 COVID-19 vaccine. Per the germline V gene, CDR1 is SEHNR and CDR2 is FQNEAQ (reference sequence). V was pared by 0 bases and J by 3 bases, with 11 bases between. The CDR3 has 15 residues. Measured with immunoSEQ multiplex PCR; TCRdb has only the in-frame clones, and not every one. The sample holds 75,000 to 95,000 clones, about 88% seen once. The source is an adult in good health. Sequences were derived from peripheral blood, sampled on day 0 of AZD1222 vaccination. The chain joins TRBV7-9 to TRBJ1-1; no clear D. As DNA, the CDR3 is TGTGCCAGCAGCTTAGCGGCCGGGGTTGACACTGAAGCTTTCTTT. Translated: CASSLAAGVDTEAFF.